The next 16 T cell receptor beta chains were all read from a single sample in a study of blood T cell repertoires in COVID-19. Produced via immunoSEQ multiplex PCR; TCRdb's table is partial and in-frame only. The sample lists 330,000 or so clones, more than 70% occurring once. What was sequenced was PBMCs or T cells enriched from blood (not recorded which). These receptors all come from a woman in her 30s who had been exposed to COVID-19.

The chain employs TRBV24-1 and TRBJ1-5, with D tentatively TRBD1 (5 bases). V was shortened by 2 bases and J by 4 bases, with 8 bases between the two germline ends. Germline CDR1 and CDR2: KGHDR and SFDVKD. The CDR3 runs 14 residues. In DNA form, the CDR3 reads TGTGCCACCAGTGATTACCGGGGGAATCAGCCCCAGCATTTT. Encoded protein: CATSDYRGNQPQHF.

The rearrangement uses TRBV2 and TRBJ1-5; tentatively, D is TRBD1 (6 bases). CDR3 size: 14 residues. Trimming left V 5 bases short and J 9 bases short, with 17 bases between. The germline V gene has CDR1 SNHLY and CDR2 FYNNEI. CDR3 DNA: TGTGCCAGCAGTCCCCGGGACAATTTTCGGCCCCAGCATTTT. Protein: CASSPRDNFRPQHF.

The J gene is TRBJ2-7, the V gene TRBV9; perhaps TRBD2 as D (5 bases). The V end was cut by 0 bases, the J end by 5 bases, with 12 bases between. The CDR3 runs to 14 residues. The germline V gene encodes CDR1 SGDLS and CDR2 YYNGEE. This CDR3 is CASSVAVASNEQYF. The CDR3 bases are TGTGCCAGCAGCGTAGCAGTGGCTAGCAACGAGCAGTACTTC.

The table lists this clone with a count of one. This sequence joins TRBV6-5 and TRBJ2-7, with a tentative D call TRBD1 (7 bases). From germline, CDR1 is MNHEY and CDR2 SVGAGI. This CDR3 region has 15 residues. V was trimmed by 10 bases and J by 3 bases, leaving 22 bases between them. The DNA of the CDR3 is TGTGCCACCCGCCCGCCCAGGGGGGCCGTCTACGAGCAGTACTTC. This translates into CATRPPRGAVYEQYF.

The chain is built from TRBV19 and TRBJ1-5; 10 bases are shared with TRBD1. The trim removed 5 bases at V and 6 bases at J, leaving 10 bases unmatched. Germline CDR1 is LNHDA and CDR2 is SQIVND (reference sequence). This CDR3 contains 16 residues. The CDR3 coding sequence is TGTGCCAGTAGTGCCCCCGGACAGGGGGAGGGTCAGCCCCAGCATTTT. Translation gives CASSAPGQGEGQPQHF.

V and J are TRBV7-8 and TRBJ1-6; D is unresolved. There are 15 residues in the CDR3. The ends were cut back, 2 bases at V and 5 bases at J, with 10 bases in the middle. Looked up from germline, CDR1 is SGHVS and CDR2 is FQNEAQ. In DNA form, the CDR3 reads TGTGCCAGCAGCTTATACGACGGGAATAATTCACCCCTCCACTTT. The encoded protein is CASSLYDGNNSPLHF.

V and J are TRBV11-2 and TRBJ2-5; D is uncertain. The CDR3 is 14 residues long. Germline V gives CDR1 SGHAT, CDR2 FQNNGV. V lost 5 bases and J lost 3, with 13 bases in between. CDR3 bases: TGTGCCAGCAGCCCTCCCTGGAGAGAAGAGACCCAGTACTTC. This translates into CASSPPWREETQYF.

V and J are TRBV4-2 and TRBJ1-2, with 10 bases identical to TRBD1. This CDR3 region has 16 residues. Germline CDR1 LGHNA, CDR2 YNFKEQ. V was clipped by 2 bases and J by 2 bases; unmatched bases: 5. Here the CDR3 DNA reads TGTGCCAGCAGCCAACAGACAGGGGGCTCCAACTATGGCTACACCTTC. It translates to CASSQQTGGSNYGYTF.

This clone has a count of ten or more. The J gene is TRBJ2-5, the V gene TRBV12-3 or TRBV12-4, with 7 bases aligning to TRBD1. This CDR3 has 13 residues. The J segment lost 7 bases and the V segment lost 2 bases, leaving 4 bases of the junction unmatched. The DNA of the CDR3 is TGTGCCAGCAGTTTACAGGGGGAAGGGACCCAGTACTTC. Its protein is CASSLQGEGTQYF.

The J gene is TRBJ1-2, the V gene TRBV30, with TRBD1 as a possible D gene (5 bases). The V and J ends lost 0 bases and 1 base respectively, with 9 bases between them. This CDR3 is 14 amino acids long. The germline V gene encodes CDR1 GTSNPN and CDR2 SVGIG (reference sequence). CDR3 sequence reads: CAWSVPGHNYGYTF. CDR3 bases: TGTGCCTGGAGTGTACCCGGACATAACTATGGCTACACCTTC. Full variable domain (remainder filled in from reference TRBV30 and TRBJ1-2): SQTIHQWPATLVQPVGSPLSLECTVEGTSNPNLYWYRQAAGRGLQLLFYSVGIGQISSEVPQNLSASRPQDRQFILSSKKLLLSDSGFYLCAWSVPGHNYGYTFGSGTRLTVV.

This clone was found many times. The V gene is TRBV4-1, the J gene TRBJ2-1; TRBD2 might be the D (5 bases). Germline V lookup: CDR1 MGHRA, CDR2 YSYEKL. V lost 2 bases, J lost 9 bases, and 17 bases lay in between. This CDR3 spans 15 amino acids. The CDR3 DNA follows: TGCGCCAGCAGCCAACCATTTAGCGTAGACGGTGAGCAGTTCTTC. Protein sequence: CASSQPFSVDGEQFF.

The chain carries TRBV13 and TRBJ2-5; D not certain. V gave up 5 bases and J gave up 4 bases, with 14 bases separating them. Germline V gene sequence: CDR1 PRHDT, CDR2 FYEKMQ (reference sequence). This CDR3 has 14 amino acids. The CDR3 coding sequence is TGTGCCAGCAGCGGTGATCTAGAACGAGAGACCCAGTACTTC. It encodes CASSGDLERETQYF.

V usage is TRBV11-2 and J usage is TRBJ2-7, with 9 bases aligning to TRBD2. The trim removed 3 bases at V and 4 bases at J, leaving 4 bases unmatched. Germline-derived CDR1 and CDR2 are SGHAT and FQNNGV. The CDR3 sequence is 14 residues long. CDR3 bases: TGTGCCAGCAGCTTGCTAGCGGGGCCTTACGAGCAGTACTTC. This gives the protein CASSLLAGPYEQYF.

This chain connects TRBV3-1 (or the pseudogene TRBV3-2) to TRBJ2-3; TRBD2 matches 9 bases. CDR3 length equals 19 residues. Germline V lookup: CDR1 LGHDT, CDR2 YNNKEL (reference sequence). V was pared by 0 bases and J by 2 bases, with 12 bases of the junction left unmatched. The CDR3 DNA reads as TGTGCCAGCAGCCAAGATGGACTAGCGTTTGGGGCCCACACAGATACGCAGTATTTT. Translation: CASSQDGLAFGAHTDTQYF.

The chain is built from TRBV10-1 and TRBJ1-1; D gene ambiguous. Trimming took 6 bases from V and 2 from J, leaving 16 bases between them. This CDR3 region has 15 residues. Germline V CDR1 and CDR2: WNHNN, SYGVQD (reference sequence). DNA for the CDR3: TGCGCCAGCAGCCCCCTGAGAGGCCAAAACACTGAAGCTTTCTTT. It codes for CASSPLRGQNTEAFF.

The chain is built from TRBV28 and TRBJ1-5; a weak D match, TRBD1 (6 bases). Germline CDR1 MDHEN, CDR2 SYDVKM. The CDR3 contains 14 residues. Trimming took 5 bases from V and 7 from J, leaving 15 bases between them. This chain's CDR3 is CASSPGTGWQPQHF. In nucleotides, the CDR3 is TGTGCCAGCAGTCCTGGCACAGGGTGGCAGCCCCAGCATTTT.